The clone carrying this T cell receptor beta chain showed up just a few times. Its antigen is unknown. Germline V gene sequence: CDR1 SGHRS, CDR2 YFSETQ. Trimming pared 2 bases from V and 1 base from J, leaving 6 bases between. This CDR3 has 13 amino acids. The data were obtained in a study of shared clonotypes between healthy human individuals. Study summary: The study drew on a couple of women and a few men aged 18 to 49 as donors. Broader study findings: Enrolling few donors narrowed the genetic and exposure-history diversity that was represented. Clonotypes which were not shared had lower generation probabilities than clonotypes that all four donors shared. Collection of samples was limited to blood; tissue repertoires likely differ.

The data were produced by immunoSEQ multiplex PCR, yet TCRdb's version contains in-frame clones alone and is incomplete. The sample consists of over a million clones, around 78% of them appearing once. This receptor was identified in a man aged 18 to 30 in good health. Some clones in this sample may be carry-over from other donors' samples. V is TRBV5-1 and J is TRBJ1-1, with D uncertain. Sequenced sample: memory CD4+ T cells from PBMCs. Subset denoted: CD45RA-negative fraction. The CDR3 is CASSFDTNTEAFF. CDR3 in DNA: TGCGCCAGCAGCTTCGACACGAACACTGAAGCTTTCTTT.